A single T cell receptor beta chain is shown here with its context. This clonotype has at least ten counts. Its antigen specificity is not known. No base quality information exists; no much larger clone differs at one position. The Immunoverse kit was used to build TCR libraries from roughly 0.4 ug RNA, with molecular barcoded adaptors covering alpha/delta and beta/gamma chains. TCR library preparation was performed with the same RNA that was used for transcriptome sequencing. TCR libraries were sequenced on an Illumina HiSeq 4000 with 2 x 150 cycles. The paper's data handling went like this. TCR reads were aligned to human V, D, J and C references and assembled into CDR3 clonotypes with MiXCR, including quality filtering and error correction. Clonotype counts and gene usage diversity were analyzed with the tcR package in R. Raw mapping reads were checked after the RNA-seq reads had been mapped by STAR aligner version 2.5.3a onto the human GRCh37 genome. IR-seq fastq files were randomly downsampled with Seqtk 1.3 to test the effect of sequencing depth on detected clonotypes. TCRdb redid the processing of the public reads, applying fastp at Q25 and MiXCR, and retained in-frame beta chains. Every distinct CDR3 protein forms one entry, paired with its most common genes and DNA. The V and J calls follow TCRdb's processing rather than the paper's. This sample has approximately 90,000 distinct CDR3 sequences in its table, and roughly a fifth of those were observed once. The ten largest clonotypes hold over 9.5% of the sample.

CDR1 and CDR2, per the germline V gene, are MNHEY and SVGEGT. The CDR3 has 18 amino acids, counting the end cysteine and phenylalanine. Of all the DNA, just the CDR3 is kept, 54 bases in frame from base 1. Here V drops 5 bases and J drops 5 bases, and the junction holds 13 bases not matched to any gene. The sample originates from a study of read filtering for tumor transcriptome and immune sequencing (dated by TCRdb to about 2020). In terms of the full investigation: The cohort was composed of 17 male and 14 female patients, with a mean age of roughly 70 years and an age range of roughly 40 to 90. By revised international staging, fewer than ten patients were R-ISS I, under 20 were R-ISS II and 7 were R-ISS III. Whole-transcriptome libraries were prepared with the TruSeq RNA Access Library Prep Kit after DNase treatment. TCR-region mapped reads per sample ranged from about 4 to 10.27 million with IR-seq versus only roughly 75 to 1273 with RNA-seq. Using the same bone marrow samples, the study ran both targeted immune repertoire sequencing and bulk whole-transcriptome sequencing and then compared the TCR repertoires from each method. As a main aim, a read-filtering strategy for immune repertoire data was addressed, with the specific question being whether clonotypes supported by a single read should be removed.

What the work shows at the level of the full study, not this receptor alone: The sorted CD138-negative fraction was composed of a mixed bone marrow immune population rather than of purified T cells. IR-seq captured clonotypes at much higher depth and more reliably than RNA-seq, and smaller IR-seq throughput sufficed to identify most shared clonotypes. The correlation between IR-seq and RNA-seq shared clonotype proportions rose when single-read clonotypes were removed. Single-read clonotypes made up about four fifths of clonotypes but about 3.5% of total reads in IR-seq, and around 73% of clonotypes and about 45% of reads in RNA-seq.

Bone marrow was sampled from every patient at the time of active disease. Bone marrow mononuclear cells were isolated by Ficoll-Hypaque density gradient centrifugation. To remove myeloma plasma cells, the cells were labeled with CD138 magnetic microbeads on a MACS separator, and CD138-negative cells were then collected by negative selection. Purity of the isolated cells was checked by flow cytometry on an Attune NxT using CD138 antibodies. Total RNA was extracted with TRIzol reagent and quantified with a NanoDrop spectrophotometer. Paired RNA-seq and IR-seq were performed on the CD138-negative bone marrow sample of each patient.

The TCR was taken from a donor aged 40 or over with multiple myeloma. This sequence uses TRBV6-2 or TRBV6-3 and TRBJ2-2; TRBD1 agrees with 11 junctional bases. The sample comprised a population of CD138-negative cells sorted from bone marrow. In the paper's terms, the cell subset or site label means: bone marrow mononuclear cells depleted of CD138+ plasma/myeloma cells by negative magnetic selection. The CDR3 region has the sequence CASSGQGAYLFGTGELFF. DNA sequence: TGTGCCAGCAGTGGACAGGGGGCCTATCTTTTTGGGACCGGGGAGCTGTTTTTT.